This T cell receptor (beta chain) was captured by sequencing in a study of blood T cell repertoires in COVID-19. Background on the study: From T cells, B-cell-depleted T cells, or PBMCs came the material, which was cDNA or gDNA.

Sequencing used immunoSEQ multiplex PCR; TCRdb keeps in-frame clones, though not all of them. The data hold 150,000 to 250,000 clones, with 80% to 85% observed a single time. The V end lost 6 bases, the J end lost 2 bases, and 16 bases lay between the germline ends. The CDR3 consists of 14 residues. Looked up from germline, CDR1 is SQVTM and CDR2 is ANQGSEA. Individuals drawn from some 25 US areas were about 18 to 90 years old. Participants' own reports of clinical history determined their cohort assignment. This chain uses TRBV29-1 with TRBJ1-2, with unresolved D. The TCR comes from a man aged 40-50 years who had recovered from COVID-19. The source material was PBMCs or T cells enriched from blood (not recorded which). Here the CDR3 reads CSVPPEEGNYGYTF. CDR3 in DNA: TGCAGCGTCCCACCTGAGGAGGGCAACTATGGCTACACCTTC.